This TCR beta chain was sequenced during a study of blood T cell repertoires in COVID-19. Study overall: The United States, Italy and Spain supplied acute and convalescent COVID-19 samples. PBMCs, B-cell-depleted T cells, or T cells were the source of the cDNA or gDNA that made up the material.

This CDR3 is built from 15 residues. V was shortened by 1 base and J by 4 bases, with 13 bases between the two germline ends. The V gene's germline CDR1 is LNHDA and CDR2 SQIVND (reference sequence). The authors' processing: Estimation of nucleated cell counts relied on the amplification of reference gene primers. Sequencing used immunoSEQ multiplex PCR; TCRdb keeps in-frame clones, though not all of them. V and J calls and clone size follow that table, whereas D and trimming were derived from the DNA. This sample yields 65,000 to 95,000 clones, of which 70% to 90% are seen a single time; roughly 18% belongs to the top ten.

The gene calls are TRBV19 and TRBJ1-1, with TRBD1 as a possible D gene (6 bases). This receptor was taken from an elderly man with active or convalescent COVID-19. Material for sequencing was peripheral blood. The CDR3 here is CASSIGGTGTTEAFF. CDR3 coding DNA: TGTGCCAGTAGTATAGGTGGTACAGGGACCACTGAAGCTTTCTTT.